The sequence of this TCR beta chain was determined in a study of shared T cell receptors in the human thymus. The length of the CDR3 is 13 residues. Between the trimmed V and J ends, which lost 4 bases and 9 bases, there was a span of 13 bases. Germline loops: CDR1 SGHTA, CDR2 FQGNSA. This clone was recorded only once. Clones were sequenced by immunoSEQ multiplex PCR, and TCRdb holds only the in-frame ones, with some missing. The repertoire holds a few hundred thousand clones, with 95% as singletons. The source material was thymocytes. This receptor was obtained from a human donor. The rearrangement uses TRBV7-2 and TRBJ2-1; perhaps TRBD2 as D (6 bases). CDR3 bases: TGTGCCAGCAGCTCACTCCCCGGGGGTGAGCAGTTCTTC. As protein: CASSSLPGGEQFF.